The 28 T cell receptor beta chains below were found in one sample sequenced in a study of blood T cell repertoires in COVID-19. Sequencing was performed with immunoSEQ multiplex PCR; in TCRdb, only in-frame clones are kept and a portion is missing. The sample has 230,000 or so clones, about 90% seen once. Sequencing was carried out using PBMCs or T cells enriched from blood (not recorded which). The receptors stem from a woman aged 50 to 65 with acute COVID-19.

The genes are TRBV18 and TRBJ1-1; 8 bases match TRBD1. After removal of 4 bases from V and 4 bases from J, the junction contained 5 bases not matched to a gene. This CDR3 has 14 residues. Per germline, CDR1 KGHSH and CDR2 LQKENI. The CDR3 loop reads CASSRRGPGTEAFF. CDR3 DNA: TGTGCCAGCTCACGCAGGGGGCCGGGCACTGAAGCTTTCTTT.

This chain uses TRBV28 with TRBJ2-5; D is ambiguous. The germline V gene encodes CDR1 MDHEN and CDR2 SYDVKM. This CDR3 has 12 residues. Trimming removed 6 bases from V and 2 bases from J, with 7 bases in between. In nucleotides, the CDR3 is TGTGCCAGCAGGTGGCAGCAAGAGACCCAGTACTTC. It codes for CASRWQQETQYF.

V usage is TRBV7-5 and J usage is TRBJ2-1; TRBD1 is the table's D call and was not checked against the DNA. TRBV7-5 is a listed pseudogene. The CDR3 extends over 13 amino acids. The DNA of the CDR3 is TGTGTCAGAAGTTCATCAACCGGGACAAAAAAGTTCTTC. As protein: CVRSSSTGTKKFF.

The chain joins TRBV14 to TRBJ1-6; TRBD1 matches 8 bases. Per the germline V gene, CDR1 is SGHDN and CDR2 is FVKESK. The V gene end was trimmed by 1 base and the J gene end by 9 bases; junction bases not matched to a gene: 8. This CDR3 comprises 16 residues. This CDR3 is CASSQVGRGLGSPLHF. CDR3 in DNA: TGTGCCAGCAGCCAAGTAGGCAGGGGGCTCGGTTCACCCCTCCACTTT.

The chain is built from TRBV27 and TRBJ2-7; no firm D call. Germline values: CDR1 MNHEY, CDR2 SMNVEV (reference sequence). The V end lost 6 bases, the J end lost 5 bases, and 14 bases lay between the germline ends. The CDR3 has 13 amino acids. CDR3 DNA: TGTGCCAGCAGGCCCCTAGAGATAGACGAGCAGTACTTC. The encoded protein is CASRPLEIDEQYF.

This clone occurred a few times. The chain carries TRBV11-2 and TRBJ2-7, with 8 bases lining up with TRBD2. The germline V gene encodes CDR1 SGHAT and CDR2 FQNNGV. V was clipped by 5 bases and J by 9 bases; unmatched bases: 6. The CDR3 is 12 amino acids. The CDR3 region has the DNA TGTGCCAGCAGCACGGGGGGGGCCGGGCAGTACTTC. Translation gives CASSTGGAGQYF.

The CDR3 DNA reads TGTGCCAGCAGCTTGTTAGGGGACAGGGGATACTACGAGCAGTACTTC. Protein sequence: CASSLLGDRGYYEQYF. The chain carries TRBV5-6 and TRBJ2-7; 10 bases match TRBD1. Trimming cost V 1 base and J 3 bases; bases outside gene matches: 7. The CDR3 runs to 16 residues. The germline V gene has CDR1 SGHDT and CDR2 YYEEEE. The whole variable domain, filled in from reference TRBV5-6 and TRBJ2-7, reads DAGVTQSPTHLIKTRGQQVTLRCSPKSGHDTVSWYQQALGQGPQFIFQYYEEEERQRGNFPDRFSGHQFPNYSSELNVNALLLGDSALYLCASSLLGDRGYYEQYFGPGTRLTVT.

This clone was seen only a few times. The rearrangement links TRBV29-1 to TRBJ1-2; TRBD1 might be the D (5 bases). The CDR3 is 14 amino acids. The germline CDR1 and CDR2 sequences are SQVTM and ANQGSEA. With 7 bases removed from V and 1 base from J, the gap between germline ends came to 16 bases. Written as DNA, the CDR3 is TGCAGCGATACGGAAGGACAATTTAACTATGGCTACACCTTC. It is translated as CSDTEGQFNYGYTF.

The V call is TRBV7-3, the J call TRBJ1-2, with 10 positions matching TRBD1. CDR1 is SGHTA and CDR2 is FQGTGA in the germline V gene. This CDR3 is built from 14 residues. J gave up 5 bases and V 5 bases, and 5 bases lay outside the gene matches. The CDR3 coding sequence is TGTGCCAGCAGCCCGGGACAGGGGCCTTATGGCTACACCTTC. The encoded protein is CASSPGQGPYGYTF.

The gene calls are TRBV5-6 and TRBJ2-7; D unclear. The CDR3 totals 14 residues. V dropped 1 base and J dropped 0 bases, with 8 bases sitting between them. Germline V gene sequence: CDR1 SGHDT, CDR2 YYEEEE. The CDR3 DNA follows: TGTGCCAGCAGCTTGCGGTCCGCCTCCTACGAGCAGTACTTC. It specifies CASSLRSASYEQYF.

The chain employs TRBV19 and TRBJ2-3; TRBD2 matches 14 bases. With V trimmed by 8 bases and J by 2 bases, 12 bases remained unmatched. Germline-derived CDR1 and CDR2 are LNHDA and SQIVND (reference sequence). The CDR3 loop spans 18 amino acids. Here the CDR3 DNA reads TGTGCCAGTTCCGTGACTAGCGGGAGGGCCGGACACACAGATACGCAGTATTTT. This sequence encodes CASSVTSGRAGHTDTQYF.

The chain recombines TRBV6-2 or TRBV6-3 with TRBJ2-5; D possibly corresponds to TRBD2 (5 bases). CDR1 and CDR2 from the germline V gene are MNHEY and SVGEGT. The V gene lost 2 bases and the J gene lost 4 bases, with 8 bases spanning the gap. There are 13 residues in the CDR3. This CDR3 is CASSYGEIETQYF. In DNA, the CDR3 is TGTGCCAGCAGTTACGGGGAGATAGAGACCCAGTACTTC.

The chain couples TRBV6-2 or TRBV6-3 to TRBJ2-1; D remains unclear. The CDR3 has 16 amino acids. V gave up 5 bases and J gave up 5 bases, with 19 bases separating them. Per germline, CDR1 MNHEY and CDR2 SVGEGT. The DNA for the CDR3 is TGTGCCAGCAGTGTTTCGGCAACCGACTTCGACAATGAGCAGTTCTTC. The encoded protein is CASSVSATDFDNEQFF.

The V gene is TRBV27, the J gene TRBJ1-2; 7 bases agree with TRBD1. After removal of 2 bases from V and 7 bases from J, the junction contained 13 bases not matched to a gene. The CDR3 runs 16 residues. Germline-derived CDR1 and CDR2 are MNHEY and SMNVEV (reference sequence). Written as DNA, the CDR3 is TGTGCCAGCAGTTTAGCCGGGACAGCGGGGGGGATTGGCTACACCTTC. This translates into CASSLAGTAGGIGYTF.

V usage is TRBV21-1 and J usage is TRBJ1-1; TRBD1, as called in the table, went unchecked against the DNA. TRBV21-1 is an annotated pseudogene. The CDR3 sequence is 15 residues long. CDR3 region: CASSKEFMGSSEAFF. The DNA of the CDR3 is TGTGCCAGCAGCAAAGAATTCATGGGCAGCTCTGAAGCTTTCTTT.

CDR3 region: CSVDVDSLGTEAFF. The CDR3 DNA reads as TGCAGCGTTGATGTAGACAGTTTAGGGACTGAAGCTTTCTTT. The chain links TRBV29-1 to TRBJ1-1; weak D call: TRBD1 (5 bases). The CDR3 runs 14 residues. The germline CDR1 and CDR2 sequences are SQVTM and ANQGSEA. The V end was cut by 3 bases, the J end by 5 bases, with 16 bases between.

The chain uses TRBV18 and TRBJ2-7, with 10 bases lining up with TRBD2. CDR1 is KGHSH and CDR2 is LQKENI in the germline V gene. The trim removed 3 bases at V and 6 bases at J, leaving 14 bases unmatched. The CDR3 consists of 17 residues. Here the CDR3 reads CASSPLEAGGPEGEQYF. The DNA for the CDR3 is TGTGCCAGCTCACCCCTAGAAGCGGGAGGGCCAGAAGGCGAGCAGTACTTC.

The chain is built from TRBV2 and TRBJ2-7; 8 positions agree with TRBD2. Germline assignment: CDR1 SNHLY and CDR2 FYNNEI. The CDR3 has 13 amino acids. J lost 4 bases, V lost 7 bases, and 6 bases had no gene match. The CDR3: CASTGRAEYEQYF. In nucleotides, the CDR3 is TGTGCCAGCACCGGGAGGGCCGAATACGAGCAGTACTTC.

This chain connects TRBV9 to TRBJ1-5, with 7 bases aligning to TRBD1. V was pared by 2 bases and J by 1 base, with 6 bases of the junction left unmatched. Germline assignment: CDR1 SGDLS and CDR2 YYNGEE. The CDR3 covers 16 residues. The CDR3: CASSVGDSQSNQPQHF. In DNA, the CDR3 is TGTGCCAGCAGCGTTGGGGACAGCCAAAGCAATCAGCCCCAGCATTTT.

CDR3 sequence: CASSLTPARGRAPVETQYF. The DNA for the CDR3 is TGTGCCAGCAGTTTAACCCCGGCCAGGGGAAGGGCGCCGGTGGAGACCCAGTACTTC. The chain has TRBV28 and TRBJ2-5, with a tentative D call TRBD1 (6 bases). Germline V lookup: CDR1 MDHEN, CDR2 SYDVKM. V was trimmed by 2 bases and J by 5 bases, leaving 27 bases between them. The CDR3 contains 19 residues.

The chain recombines TRBV25-1 with TRBJ2-7, with TRBD1 matching over 12 bases. CDR1 and CDR2 from the germline V gene are MGHDK and SYGVNS. The CDR3 is 16 amino acids. J lost 5 bases, V lost 6 bases, and 11 bases had no gene match. As DNA, the CDR3 is TGTGCCAGCAGCTTCACCACGGGACAGGGGGCCGACGAGCAGTACTTC. Amino acid sequence: CASSFTTGQGADEQYF.

This chain joins TRBV5-1 and TRBJ1-6, with TRBD1 matching 7 bases. This CDR3 is 14 amino acids long. Germline V gene data show CDR1 as SGHRS and CDR2 as YFSETQ. With 2 bases clipped from V and 6 bases from J, the junction kept 2 bases outside the gene matches. For the CDR3, the DNA is TGCGCCAGCAGCTTAGGGGACAGTAATTCACCCCTCCACTTT. Residues: CASSLGDSNSPLHF.

The rearrangement links TRBV5-4 to TRBJ1-5; the D gene is possibly TRBD1 (5 bases). The CDR3 has 13 amino acids. Trimming took off 4 bases at V and 7 bases at J, with 12 bases between the two ends. Germline V gene lookup returns CDR1 SGHNT and CDR2 YYREEE (reference sequence). This chain's CDR3 is CASSNGGGQPQHF. DNA of the CDR3: TGTGCCAGCAGCAATGGGGGGGGGCAGCCCCAGCATTTT.

The chain combines TRBV3-1 (or the pseudogene TRBV3-2) with TRBJ2-7; 11 bases are shared with TRBD2. The CDR3 covers 15 residues. Germline CDR1 and CDR2: LGHDT and YNNKEL (reference sequence). J was trimmed by 3 bases and V by 0 bases; bases with no gene match: 1. The CDR3 DNA sequence: TGTGCCAGCAGCCAAGAAGGGACTAGCGGCTACGAGCAGTACTTC. This gives the protein CASSQEGTSGYEQYF.

Comment on this clone: Germline and junction disagree at one end, which may indicate a read error. The chain links TRBV6-1 to TRBJ2-6; weak D call: TRBD2 (5 bases). The V gene's germline CDR1 is MNHNS and CDR2 SASEGT. This CDR3 has 15 amino acids. The CDR3 reads CASREGGSGANVLTF. The CDR3 DNA reads TGTGCCAGCAGAGAAGGAGGCTCTGGGGCCAACGTCCTGACTTTC.

The rearrangement uses TRBV7-3 and TRBJ2-1, with 7 bases lining up with TRBD1. The CDR3 has 17 residues. The ends lost 5 bases at V and 3 bases at J; junction bases unmatched: 13. Germline V gives CDR1 SGHTA, CDR2 FQGTGA. In DNA form, the CDR3 reads TGTGCCAGCAGCCCCGGGACAGTGTTTGGACACTACAATGAGCAGTTCTTC. Its translation is CASSPGTVFGHYNEQFF.

This rearrangement joins TRBV12-3 or TRBV12-4 to TRBJ2-7, with D perhaps matching TRBD1 (5 bases). The CDR3 spans 13 residues. Trimming removed 6 bases from V and 2 bases from J, with 11 bases in between. The CDR3 sequence: CASSPQAAYEQYF. CDR3 in DNA: TGTGCCAGCAGCCCACAGGCGGCCTACGAGCAGTACTTC.

The chain is built from TRBV7-3 and TRBJ2-1; 9 bases are a match to TRBD2. The germline V gene encodes CDR1 SGHTA and CDR2 FQGTGA. V lost 8 bases to trimming and J lost 5 bases; unmatched junction nucleotides: 4. The CDR3 covers 13 residues. This CDR3 is CASRLAGHNEQFF. The CDR3 nucleotides are TGTGCCAGCCGGCTAGCGGGGCACAATGAGCAGTTCTTC.